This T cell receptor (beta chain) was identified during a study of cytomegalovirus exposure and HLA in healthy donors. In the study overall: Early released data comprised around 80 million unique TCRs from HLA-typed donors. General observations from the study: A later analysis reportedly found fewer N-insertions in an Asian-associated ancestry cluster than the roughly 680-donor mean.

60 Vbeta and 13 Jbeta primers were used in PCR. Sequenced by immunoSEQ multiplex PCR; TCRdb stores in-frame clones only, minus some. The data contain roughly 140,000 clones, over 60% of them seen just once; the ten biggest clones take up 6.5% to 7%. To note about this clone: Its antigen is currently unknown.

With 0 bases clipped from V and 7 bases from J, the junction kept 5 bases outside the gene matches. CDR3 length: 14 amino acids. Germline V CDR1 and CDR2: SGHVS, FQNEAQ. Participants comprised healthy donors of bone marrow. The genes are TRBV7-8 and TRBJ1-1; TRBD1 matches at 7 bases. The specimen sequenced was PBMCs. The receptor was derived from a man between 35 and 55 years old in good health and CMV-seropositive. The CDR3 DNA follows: TGTGCCAGCAGCTTAGCAGGGGGCGGGAATGAAGCTTTCTTT. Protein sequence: CASSLAGGGNEAFF.